The TCR beta chain under discussion was sequenced for a study of T cell changes during pregnancy in multiple sclerosis. The table came from immunoSEQ multiplex PCR; TCRdb's copy has only in-frame clones and leaves some out. The sample lists 60,000 or so clones, over 75% occurring once. The V gene lost 0 bases and the J gene lost 4 bases, with 13 bases spanning the gap. CDR1 and CDR2 from the germline V gene are SGHKS and YYEKEE (reference sequence). The CDR3 extends over 15 amino acids. The V and J genes are TRBV5-5 and TRBJ2-5; weak D call: TRBD1 (6 bases). The receptor was derived from a female donor with multiple sclerosis, enrolled in a pregnancy study. This sample comprised peripheral blood, obtained before pregnancy. The CDR3 region has the DNA TGTGCCAGCAGCTTGGCCGTGGGGGCGGGAGAGACCCAGTACTTC. It translates to CASSLAVGAGETQYF.